This record covers a single T cell receptor beta chain. What antigen it recognizes has not been identified. No much larger clonotype is one base removed from it; base qualities were not supplied. The immunoSEQ Assay, a bias-controlled multiplex PCR, was used to amplify TCRbeta CDR3 regions from genomic DNA. As for the original processing: The number of nucleated cells in each sample was estimated from the amplification of reference gene primers within the assay. To quantify the absolute abundance of each unique TCRbeta CDR3 rearrangement, sequence reads were collapsed and filtered. Productive Simpson clonality was computed per sample as the square root of Simpson's diversity index over productive rearrangements. The immuneACCESS repertoire file appears here via TCRdb, limited to in-frame rearrangements. These files lack a portion of the clones; in checked studies, under half of the deficit traces to unresolved V genes, and the cause of the others is not known. V, J and clone size are those of that table, while D and trimming were read from the DNA. In this sample the table shows approximately 110,000 clones, approximately 90% of which occur a single time. Of the sample, around 2.1% falls within the top ten clones.

At one collaborating source in Seattle, patients were enrolled during active infection and were followed longitudinally through the course of disease. Whole blood was collected in K2EDTA tubes by collaborating institutions according to the institutions' own protocols. For TCRbeta analysis, collaborator samples were shipped as frozen whole blood, as isolated PBMCs, or as DNA extracted from either sample type. The record originates from a study of blood T cell repertoires in COVID-19 (dated by TCRdb to between 2020 and 2021). About the study as a whole: Samples covering the acute and convalescent phases of COVID-19 were provided by collaborators in the United States, Italy and Spain. Where available, HLA class I and class II types were obtained from metadata supplied by the sample provider rather than from assay-based typing. Samples came from the ongoing ImmuneRACE study (first 160 participants) plus 1,254 subjects from 6 global collaborators. The prospective study material was composed of cDNA or gDNA derived from T cells, B-cell-depleted T cells, or PBMCs. The repertoires were released in a freely available public database meant as a resource for research on the immune response to SARS-CoV-2. The sample metadata nearly always contained a de-identified subject ID, COVID-19 status, age in years and sex. Subjects who had been exposed to COVID-19, were actively infected with it, or had recovered from it provided the deeply sampled blood TCRbeta repertoires that made up the dataset. The full study reports these points: How much clinical and demographic metadata was included differed by source and by participant, and the metadata was provided uncurated.

V loses 3 bases, J loses 6 bases, and the germline ends lie 10 bases apart. CDR1 is given as GTSNPN and CDR2 as SVGIG, both from the germline V gene (reference sequence). The CDR3 goes from the cysteine to the phenylalanine over 12 residues. Only the CDR3 DNA stays, 36 bases, in frame from base 1. This TCR was sampled from a man aged 50-59 years with COVID-19, enrolled during active disease. Material: peripheral blood. The chain links TRBV30 with TRBJ2-3; too little of a D gene remains to name it. The base sequence is TGTGCCTGGAGGGCTAGTTCTGATACGCAGTATTTT. This yields the protein CAWRASSDTQYF.